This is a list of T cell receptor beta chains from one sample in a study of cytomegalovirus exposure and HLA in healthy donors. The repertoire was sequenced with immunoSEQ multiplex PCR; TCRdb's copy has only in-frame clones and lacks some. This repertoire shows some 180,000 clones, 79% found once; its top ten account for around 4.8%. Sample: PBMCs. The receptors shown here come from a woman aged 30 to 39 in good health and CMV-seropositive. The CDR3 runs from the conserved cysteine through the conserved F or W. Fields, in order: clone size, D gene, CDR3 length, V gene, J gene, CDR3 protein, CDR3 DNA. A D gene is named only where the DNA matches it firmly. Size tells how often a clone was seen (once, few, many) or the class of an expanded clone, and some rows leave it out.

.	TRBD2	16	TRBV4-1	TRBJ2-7	CASSRSGGRSSYEQYF	TGCGCCAGCAGCCGAAGCGGGGGCCGAAGCTCCTACGAGCAGTACTTC
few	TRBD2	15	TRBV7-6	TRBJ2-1	CASSSGTSGGSEQFF	TGTGCCAGCAGCTCGGGGACTAGCGGGGGGAGTGAGCAGTTCTTC
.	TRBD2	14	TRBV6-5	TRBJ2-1	CASRGTSGNGEQFF	TGTGCCAGCAGGGGGACTAGCGGGAACGGTGAGCAGTTCTTC
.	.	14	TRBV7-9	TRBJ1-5	CASSGDIRNQPQHF	TGTGCCAGCAGCGGCGACATACGCAATCAGCCCCAGCATTTT
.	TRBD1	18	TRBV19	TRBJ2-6	CASSPRGQGFSGANVLTF	TGTGCCAGTAGTCCCCGCGGACAGGGGTTCTCTGGGGCCAACGTCCTGACTTTC
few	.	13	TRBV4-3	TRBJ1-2	CASSPRGGYGYTF	TGCGCCAGCAGCCCGAGGGGAGGCTATGGCTACACCTTC
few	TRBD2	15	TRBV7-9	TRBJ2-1	CASSSPERGFYEQFF	TGTGCCAGCAGCTCCCCGGAGCGGGGTTTTTATGAGCAGTTCTTC
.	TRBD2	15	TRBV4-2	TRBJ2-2	CASSQGGGQTGELFF	TGTGCCAGCAGCCAAGGCGGGGGGCAAACCGGGGAGCTGTTTTTT
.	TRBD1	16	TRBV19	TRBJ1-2	CASSRSGGQGSLGYTF	TGTGCCAGTAGCAGAAGCGGGGGACAGGGGTCTTTGGGCTACACCTTC
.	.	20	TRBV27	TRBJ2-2	CASSRNPYTGTSANTGELFF	TGTGCCAGCAGCCGAAACCCTTATACAGGGACATCCGCGAACACCGGGGAGCTGTTTTTT
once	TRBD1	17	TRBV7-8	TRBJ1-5	CASSFSSGTGSNQPQHF	TGTGCCAGCAGCTTCTCATCCGGGACAGGGAGCAATCAGCCCCAGCATTTT
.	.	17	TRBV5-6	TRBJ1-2	CASSQSPSPGMYGGYTF	TGTGCCAGCAGTCAGTCCCCCTCGCCAGGGATGTACGGTGGCTACACCTTC
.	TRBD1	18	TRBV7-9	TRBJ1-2	CASSLTTRGTELENGYTF	TGTGCCAGCAGCTTAACAACCCGGGGGACAGAACTAGAGAATGGCTACACCTTC
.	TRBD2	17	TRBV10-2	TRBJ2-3	CASSLAGQFSSTDTQYF	TGCGCCAGCAGCCTAGCGGGGCAGTTTTCTAGCACAGATACGCAGTATTTT
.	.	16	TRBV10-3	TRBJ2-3	CAISDPDREGTDTQYF	TGTGCCATCAGTGACCCAGACAGGGAGGGCACAGATACGCAGTATTTT
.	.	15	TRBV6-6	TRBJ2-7	CASTRAGIVSYEQYF	TGTGCCAGCACCAGGGCAGGGATTGTCTCCTACGAGCAGTACTTC
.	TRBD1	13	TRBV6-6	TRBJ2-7	CASTPGQDYEQYF	TGTGCCAGCACCCCGGGACAGGACTACGAGCAGTACTTC
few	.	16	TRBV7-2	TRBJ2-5	CASSLLLAGEWETQYF	TGTGCCAGCAGCCTACTTTTGGCCGGGGAGTGGGAGACCCAGTACTTC
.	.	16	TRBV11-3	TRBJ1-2	CASSLQSTVSNYGYTF	TGTGCCAGCAGCCTACAATCGACAGTTTCTAACTATGGCTACACCTTC
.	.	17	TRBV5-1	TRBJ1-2	CASSQAGRTLANYGYTF	TGCGCCAGCAGCCAGGCGGGCAGGACCCTAGCTAACTATGGCTACACCTTC
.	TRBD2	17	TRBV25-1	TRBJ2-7	CASSSLAGGPSSYEQYF	TGTGCCAGCAGTTCTCTAGCGGGAGGGCCAAGCTCCTACGAGCAGTACTTC
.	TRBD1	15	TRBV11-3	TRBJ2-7	CASSLPSTGVYEQYF	TGTGCCAGCAGCTTACCCTCGACAGGGGTCTACGAGCAGTACTTC
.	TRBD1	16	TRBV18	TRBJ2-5	CASSPPGQGISKTQYF	TGTGCCAGCTCACCCCCGGGACAGGGAATAAGTAAGACCCAGTACTTC
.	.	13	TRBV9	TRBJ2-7	CASSAGLIEEQYF	TGTGCCAGCAGCGCCGGACTAATTGAAGAGCAGTACTTC
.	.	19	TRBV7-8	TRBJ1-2	CASSSYPRTRKRGSYGYTF	TGTGCCAGCAGCTCATATCCTCGGACGCGGAAACGAGGGAGCTATGGCTACACCTTC
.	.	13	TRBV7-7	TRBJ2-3	CASSSYRGDTQYF	TGTGCCAGCAGCTCCTACCGGGGAGATACGCAGTATTTT
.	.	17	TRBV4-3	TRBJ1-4	CASSQGTGGGNNEKLFF	TGCGCCAGCAGCCAAGGAACGGGGGGCGGAAATAATGAAAAACTGTTTTTT
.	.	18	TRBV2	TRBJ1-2	CASSESMGQALTKYGYTF	TGTGCCAGCAGTGAGTCAATGGGGCAGGCCCTCACGAAATATGGCTACACCTTC
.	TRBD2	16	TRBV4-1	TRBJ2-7	CASSSPTSGSSYEQYF	TGCGCCAGCAGCTCCCCAACTAGCGGGAGCTCCTACGAGCAGTACTTC
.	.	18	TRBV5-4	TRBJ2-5	CASSLGQGKLTGQETQYF	TGTGCCAGCAGCTTGGGGCAGGGGAAACTTACGGGACAAGAGACCCAGTACTTC
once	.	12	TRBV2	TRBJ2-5	CASSDLGETQYF	TGTGCCAGCAGTGACCTAGGAGAGACCCAGTACTTC
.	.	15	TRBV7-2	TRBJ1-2	CASSLEPREGYGYTF	TGTGCCAGCAGCTTAGAGCCCAGGGAGGGCTATGGCTACACCTTC
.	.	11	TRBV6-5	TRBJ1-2	CASRTGYGYTF	TGTGCCAGCAGGACAGGCTATGGCTACACCTTC
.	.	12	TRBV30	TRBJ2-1	CAWIIAGNEQFF	TGTGCCTGGATCATCGCAGGCAATGAGCAGTTCTTC
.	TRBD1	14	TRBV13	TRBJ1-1	CASSLDRRNTEAFF	TGTGCCAGCAGCTTGGACAGGAGGAACACTGAAGCTTTCTTT
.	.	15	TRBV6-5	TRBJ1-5	CATKRVRYSNQPQHF	TGTGCCACAAAAAGAGTCAGGTATAGCAATCAGCCCCAGCATTTT
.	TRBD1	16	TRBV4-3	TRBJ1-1	CASSQGRGDRGPEAFF	TGCGCCAGCAGCCAAGGCCGAGGGGACAGGGGGCCTGAAGCTTTCTTT
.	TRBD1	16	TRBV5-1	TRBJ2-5	CASSLRDRAGGETQYF	TGCGCCAGCAGCTTGAGGGACAGGGCAGGGGGAGAGACCCAGTACTTC
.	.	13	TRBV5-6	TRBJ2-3	CASTAGVADTQYF	TGTGCCAGCACCGCCGGGGTTGCAGATACGCAGTATTTT
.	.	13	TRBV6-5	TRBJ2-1	CASRNLEGLPAFF	TGTGCCAGCAGGAACTTGGAGGGACTTCCGGCGTTCTTC
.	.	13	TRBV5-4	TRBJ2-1	CASSLGAPNEQFF	TGTGCCAGCAGCTTAGGGGCCCCCAATGAGCAGTTCTTC
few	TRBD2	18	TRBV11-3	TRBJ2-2	CASGNPRASGGNTGELFF	TGTGCCAGCGGAAATCCTCGGGCTAGCGGGGGGAACACCGGGGAGCTGTTTTTT
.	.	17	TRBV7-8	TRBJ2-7	CASSPRHTGLDTYEQYF	TGTGCCAGCAGCCCGAGGCATACGGGACTGGACACCTACGAGCAGTACTTC
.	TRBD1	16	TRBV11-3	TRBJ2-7	CASSKAGTGGNYEQYF	TGTGCCAGCAGCAAAGCCGGGACAGGGGGCAATTACGAGCAGTACTTC
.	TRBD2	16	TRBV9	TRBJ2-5	CASSVAASGRQETQYF	TGTGCCAGCAGCGTAGCGGCTAGCGGGAGACAAGAGACCCAGTACTTC